The 19 T cell receptor beta chains below all came from one sample that was sequenced in a study of cytomegalovirus exposure and HLA in healthy donors. 13 Jbeta primers and 60 Vbeta primers were used for the PCR. Repertoires were generated with immunoSEQ multiplex PCR, while TCRdb's copy carries only in-frame clones and drops some. The data hold about 110,000 clones, with approximately 80% observed a single time. Sequenced sample: PBMCs. These receptors came from a male donor in good health and CMV-seronegative.

The chain links TRBV19 to TRBJ2-7, with a possible D match to TRBD2 (6 bases). This CDR3 has 15 amino acids. Germline lookup yields CDR1 LNHDA and CDR2 SQIVND (reference sequence). Between the trimmed V and J ends, which lost 1 base and 2 bases, there was a span of 12 bases. CDR3 residues: CASSIAARDPYEQYF. The CDR3 nucleotides are TGTGCCAGTAGTATAGCGGCGCGGGACCCCTACGAGCAGTACTTC.

The V and J genes are TRBV5-1 and TRBJ2-3; TRBD2 aligns across 9 bases. The V and J ends lost 0 bases and 0 bases, in that order; junction bases with no gene match: 5. The CDR3 covers 17 residues. Germline CDR1 is SGHRS and CDR2 is YFSETQ. CDR3 region: CASSLEASGTSTDTQYF. The CDR3 DNA sequence: TGCGCCAGCAGCTTGGAGGCTAGCGGGACTAGCACAGATACGCAGTATTTT.

The chain uses TRBV19 and TRBJ1-5; D perhaps matches TRBD1 (5 bases). This CDR3 has 15 amino acids. Germline V gives CDR1 LNHDA, CDR2 SQIVND (reference sequence). Trimming took 5 bases from V and 9 from J, leaving 20 bases between them. Here the CDR3 reads CASSDVLGGVLPQHF. The CDR3 nucleotides are TGTGCCAGTAGTGATGTATTGGGGGGGGTGTTGCCCCAGCATTTT.

V gene TRBV28 combines with J gene TRBJ2-3; D remains unclear. The CDR3 sequence is 14 residues long. Trimming cost V 11 bases and J 1 base, with 16 bases left between them. The V gene's germline CDR1 is MDHEN and CDR2 SYDVKM. The CDR3 loop is CASTRRIRTDTQYF. The CDR3 DNA reads TGTGCCTCCACACGGCGGATACGCACAGATACGCAGTATTTT.

About this clone itself: A junction boundary mismatches the germline segment, possibly from a read error. This chain uses TRBV5-1 with TRBJ1-5; TRBD1 matches at 7 bases. CDR3 size: 15 residues. Germline V gene lookup returns CDR1 SGHRS and CDR2 YFSETQ. CDR3 residues: CASSARGGGGQPQHF. CDR3 DNA: TGTGCCAGCAGCGCGAGAGGAGGGGGCGGTCAGCCCCAGCATTTT.

This rearrangement joins TRBV9 to TRBJ2-5; D remains unclear. Gene TRBJ2-7 matches the end of the DNA better, so the J call may be wrong. CDR3 length equals 15 residues. Germline V gene data show CDR1 as SGDLS and CDR2 as YYNGEE. Here the CDR3 reads CASSPRLEKSNEQYF. The CDR3 coding sequence is TGTGCCAGCAGCCCCCGGCTGGAGAAATCCAACGAGCAGTACTTC.

This clone occurred once. V gene TRBV7-2 combines with J gene TRBJ2-5; 9 bases are a match to TRBD1. Germline V CDR1 and CDR2: SGHTA, FQGNSA. V trimming: 3 bases; J trimming: 7 bases; junction bases outside the gene matches: 6. CDR3 size: 14 residues. CDR3 loop: CASSLGQGSGTQYF. The CDR3 region has the DNA TGTGCCAGCAGCTTGGGACAGGGTTCGGGGACCCAGTACTTC. Using reference TRBV7-2 and TRBJ2-5 for the parts outside the CDR3, the full variable domain is GAGVSQSPSNKVTEKGKDVELRCDPISGHTALYWYRQSLGQGLEFLIYFQGNSAPDKSGLPSDRFSAERTGGSVSTLTIQRTQQEDSAVYLCASSLGQGSGTQYFGPGTRLLVL.

This chain joins TRBV21-1 and TRBJ2-7; TRBD2 reflects the table's D call only, with no check against the DNA. TRBV21-1 is flagged as a pseudogene. The CDR3 is 15 residues long. CDR3 sequence reads: CASSASDSGSYEQYF. For the CDR3, the DNA is TGTGCCAGCAGCGCCTCCGACTCGGGCTCCTACGAGCAGTACTTC.

This chain uses TRBV10-2 with TRBJ2-3; tentatively, D is TRBD2 (6 bases). CDR1 is WSHSY and CDR2 is SAAADI in the germline V gene. V gave up 11 bases and J gave up 0 bases, with 27 bases separating them. The CDR3 runs 18 residues. CDR3 bases: TGCGCCCGCCTCGGGCTAGCGCCAGAAATCCCTAGCACAGATACGCAGTATTTT. Encoded protein: CARLGLAPEIPSTDTQYF.

This clone was found a few times. The J gene is TRBJ2-7, the V gene TRBV28; a weak D match, TRBD2 (5 bases). The CDR3 totals 13 residues. V was pared by 11 bases and J by 3 bases, with 17 bases between. Looked up from germline, CDR1 is MDHEN and CDR2 is SYDVKM. The CDR3 bases are TGTGCCTCTACGTGGACGGGGAACTACGAGCAGTACTTC. Translated, it gives CASTWTGNYEQYF.

The V and J genes are TRBV19 and TRBJ2-1; 7 bases agree with TRBD2. The CDR3 consists of 17 residues. Germline trimming cut 5 bases from V and 8 bases from J; bases unmatched to any gene: 18. Germline CDR1 is LNHDA and CDR2 is SQIVND (reference sequence). In DNA, the CDR3 is TGTGCCAGTAGTCCCGAGGGACTACTAATATCGGCCGATGAGCAGTTCTTC. Residues: CASSPEGLLISADEQFF.

The rearrangement uses TRBV11-3 and TRBJ2-3; TRBD2 matches 7 bases. After removal of 7 bases from V and 2 bases from J, the junction contained 9 bases not matched to a gene. CDR3 length: 15 amino acids. Looked up from germline, CDR1 is SGHNT and CDR2 is YENEEA. The CDR3 region is CASTLKRGHTDTQYF. The CDR3 nucleotides read TGTGCCAGCACCCTCAAGCGGGGCCACACAGATACGCAGTATTTT.

V gene TRBV27 combines with J gene TRBJ1-2; perhaps TRBD1 as D (5 bases). The V end lost 2 bases, the J end lost 4 bases, and 8 bases lay between the germline ends. The germline CDR1 and CDR2 sequences are MNHEY and SMNVEV (reference sequence). The length of the CDR3 is 13 residues. CDR3 coding DNA: TGTGCCAGCAGTTTAGGGGGGGGCTATGGCTACACCTTC. Protein sequence: CASSLGGGYGYTF.

The V call is TRBV9, the J call TRBJ2-1, with 10 nucleotides matching TRBD2. V trimming: 4 bases; J trimming: 6 bases; junction bases outside the gene matches: 10. The CDR3 is 16 residues long. Germline lookup yields CDR1 SGDLS and CDR2 YYNGEE. Here the CDR3 reads CASSFRLAGVPNEQFF. The CDR3 DNA follows: TGTGCCAGCAGCTTCAGACTAGCGGGTGTACCCAATGAGCAGTTCTTC.

V gene TRBV27 combines with J gene TRBJ2-2; D may be TRBD2 (6 bases). Germline loops: CDR1 MNHEY, CDR2 SMNVEV (reference sequence). This CDR3 is 15 amino acids long. V was cut by 6 bases and J by 1 base, with 12 bases left in between. DNA of the CDR3: TGTGCCAGCAGGACCGGGACTGAGAACACCGGGGAGCTGTTTTTT. Translation gives CASRTGTENTGELFF.

The chain uses TRBV7-2 and TRBJ2-7, with a weak D call TRBD2 (5 bases). V lost 7 bases to trimming and J lost 3 bases, with 13 bases between them. The CDR3 is made up of 13 amino acids. Germline V gene sequence: CDR1 SGHTA, CDR2 FQGNSA. Here the CDR3 DNA reads TGTGCCAGCACTCACACACGGGGCTACGAGCAGTACTTC. This encodes CASTHTRGYEQYF.

This clone was found a few times. This rearrangement joins TRBV19 to TRBJ2-3; weak D call: TRBD2 (5 bases). Germline V gives CDR1 LNHDA, CDR2 SQIVND (reference sequence). V was trimmed by 8 bases and J by 0 bases, leaving 9 bases between them. There are 13 residues in the CDR3. The CDR3 loop reads CASGLESTDTQYF. In nucleotides, the CDR3 is TGTGCCAGTGGACTGGAAAGCACAGATACGCAGTATTTT.

The chain carries TRBV9 and TRBJ2-2; D possibly corresponds to TRBD1 (7 bases). The length of the CDR3 is 16 residues. CDR1 and CDR2 from the germline V gene are SGDLS and YYNGEE. With 4 bases removed from V and 1 base from J, the gap between germline ends came to 14 bases. CDR3 nucleotide sequence: TGTGCCAGCAGCCCCCGACAGGGACTGAACACCGGGGAGCTGTTTTTT. As protein: CASSPRQGLNTGELFF.

The chain couples TRBV5-6 to TRBJ2-3; 9 positions match TRBD2. The CDR3 has 16 amino acids. Trimming cost V 2 bases and J 4 bases; bases outside gene matches: 8. From germline, CDR1 is SGHDT and CDR2 YYEEEE. The CDR3 DNA follows: TGTGCCAGCAGCTTCGCGGCGGGAGGGCAGTCAGATACGCAGTATTTT. Translation gives CASSFAAGGQSDTQYF.